This T cell receptor beta chain was found in a study of control samples from healthy donors and cancer patients. Only in-frame clones appear in the TCRdb table, and some are missing; sequencing was by immunoSEQ multiplex PCR. Of roughly 20,000 clones in the sample, 84% were seen once. CDR1 SGHTA and CDR2 FQGNSA come from the germline V gene. The V gene lost 4 bases and the J gene lost 3 bases, with 18 bases spanning the gap. The CDR3 totals 16 residues. The J gene is TRBJ1-1, the V gene TRBV7-2; no clear D gene. The sequenced material came from PBMCs. The TCR originated in a man aged 55 to 70 with colorectal cancer. In DNA form, the CDR3 reads TGTGCCAGCAGCTACCCCGAGGGTGGGAGTCACACTGAAGCTTTCTTT. Its protein product is CASSYPEGGSHTEAFF.